The rows below give T cell receptor beta chains drawn from one sample of a study of blood T cell repertoires in COVID-19. Clones were read by immunoSEQ multiplex PCR, and TCRdb kept only the in-frame ones, dropping some. The table shows 200,000 to 300,000 clones, with about 91% occurring only once. The sample consisted of PBMCs or T cells enriched from blood (not recorded which). These TCRs come from a woman in her 40s with acute COVID-19. Each CDR3 is given with its conserved first and last residue. The D gene is left open where the match is weak. Clone size, where shown, is once, few, many, or a class for clones that have expanded.

17 NA TRBJ1-3 NA TRBV5-1 TGCGCCAGCAGCTTAGCTTCAGGGTCTTCCTTGGGAAACACCATATATTTT CASSLASGSSLGNTIYF
12 NA TRBJ2-2 NA TRBV19 TGTGCCAGTAGTAGTGTGAGCGGGGAGCTGTTTTTT CASSSVSGELFF
17 NA TRBJ2-2 TRBD2 TRBV11-2 TGTGCCAGCAGCGTAATGGGGGGGTCAGGGAACACCGGGGAGCTGTTTTTT CASSVMGGSGNTGELFF
17 NA TRBJ1-2 NA TRBV5-6 TGTGCCAGCAGCTTAACTACAGGCTTCATAGCTAACTATGGCTACACCTTC CASSLTTGFIANYGYTF
16 once TRBJ1-5 TRBD1 TRBV24-1 TGTGCCACCAGTGATCCTTCACAGGGGGCGTATCAGCCCCAGCATTTT CATSDPSQGAYQPQHF
13 NA TRBJ1-2 NA TRBV7-2 TGTGCCAGCAGCTTAAGGCAGGGGAATGGCTACACCTTC CASSLRQGNGYTF
14 NA TRBJ1-6 TRBD1 TRBV2 TGTGCCAGCGGAGGGACAGGTCCTAATTCACCCCTCCACTTT CASGGTGPNSPLHF
14 NA TRBJ1-4 NA TRBV5-1 TGCGCCAGCAGCCAGACATCACCTAATGAAAAACTGTTTTTT CASSQTSPNEKLFF
14 NA TRBJ2-1 NA TRBV5-1 TGCGCCAGCTCTGGACAGAGCTCCTACAATGAGCAGTTCTTC CASSGQSSYNEQFF
16 NA TRBJ1-1 NA TRBV28 TGTGCCAGCAGTTCCAGTCTCTCAGGGGAGAACACTGAAGCTTTCTTT CASSSSLSGENTEAFF
15 NA TRBJ2-3 NA TRBV6-2/TRBV6-3 TGTGCCAGCAGCTCCTACAGGGGAGGTACAGATACGCAGTATTTT CASSSYRGGTDTQYF
14 NA TRBJ1-1 NA TRBV5-5 TGTGCCAGCAGCCAAGGAGGGCGGAACACTGAAGCTTTCTTT CASSQGGRNTEAFF
15 NA TRBJ2-2 TRBD1 TRBV6-2/TRBV6-3 TGTGCCAGCAGTTACACCCAGGGGGCGGTCGGGGAGCTGTTTTTT CASSYTQGAVGELFF
13 NA TRBJ1-4 NA TRBV19 TGTGCCAGTAGTGCGGGATCAAGGGAAAAACTGTTTTTT CASSAGSREKLFF
15 NA TRBJ2-7 TRBD1 TRBV5-5 TGTGCCAGCAGCTTGGACAGGGGTCGGAACTACGAGCAGTACTTC CASSLDRGRNYEQYF
17 NA TRBJ1-5 TRBD1 TRBV19 TGTGCCAGTAGTATAGGTAGGACAGGGGTGGGCAATCAGCCCCAGCATTTT CASSIGRTGVGNQPQHF
15 NA TRBJ2-2 TRBD1 TRBV9 TGTGCCAGCAGCGCAGACAGGGGCTGGACCGGGGAGCTGTTTTTT CASSADRGWTGELFF
13 NA TRBJ1-4 NA TRBV3-1/TRBV3-2 TGTGCCAGCAGCCCCCGAGAGGATGAAAAACTGTTTTTT CASSPREDEKLFF
14 NA TRBJ1-2 TRBD1 TRBV19 TGTGCCAGTAGTCAGGGACAGGGGCCTTATGGCTACACCTTC CASSQGQGPYGYTF
13 NA TRBJ1-5 TRBD1 TRBV10-3 TGTGCCATCAGGGGACAGGACAATCAGCCCCAGCATTTT CAIRGQDNQPQHF
13 NA TRBJ2-3 NA TRBV4-1 TGCGCCAGCAGCCCTTCCCCGACAGATACGCAGTATTTT CASSPSPTDTQYF
14 NA TRBJ2-3 TRBD2 TRBV5-1 TGCGCCAGCAGCATCGGGACTAGCGGTGATACGCAGTATTTT CASSIGTSGDTQYF
14 NA TRBJ1-2 NA TRBV7-2 TGTGCCAGCAGCTTAGACCTAAGAGACTATGGCTACACCTTC CASSLDLRDYGYTF
14 NA TRBJ1-2 TRBD1 TRBV5-1 TGCGCCAGCAGCGCGGACAGGGGGACCTATGGCTACACCTTC CASSADRGTYGYTF
14 NA TRBJ2-5 TRBD1 TRBV19 TGTGCCAGTAGCGCAGTTACAGGGGGAGAGACCCAGTACTTC CASSAVTGGETQYF
14 NA TRBJ1-2 TRBD1 TRBV5-4 TGTGCCAGCAGCCGGGGACAGGTGAACTATGGCTACACCTTC CASSRGQVNYGYTF